These 25 T cell receptor beta chains originate from one sample sequenced in a study of CD8+CD57+ T cells in acquired aplastic anemia. Genomic DNA was employed as the template in profiling TCR beta VDJ and CDR3. TCRdb itself ran the reads through MiXCR, one entry per CDR3 protein. This sample has 90,000 to 120,000 distinct CDR3 sequences; approximately 48% occur once, and the top ten carry under 35%. Sequencing used sorted CD4+, CD8+, or CD8+CD57+ T cells (not recorded which) from PBMCs. The receptors shown here come from a human donor in good health, serving as a control.

There are many counts of this clonotype. This CDR3 is CASEGGGAEAFF. In DNA, the CDR3 is TGTGCCAGCGAAGGCGGCGGGGCTGAAGCTTTCTTT. The chain couples TRBV6-2 or TRBV6-3 to TRBJ1-1, with D unresolved. V shed 8 bases and J shed 6 bases, with 13 bases lying between them. The germline V gene encodes CDR1 MNHEY and CDR2 SVGEGT. The CDR3 length is 12 residues.

This clonotype has more than one count but fewer than ten. The CDR3 DNA follows: TGTGCCAGCAGTTACTTCGAAGGATGGCGGGGCACAGATACGCAGTATTTT. This sequence encodes CASSYFEGWRGTDTQYF. The chain is built from TRBV6-2 or TRBV6-3 and TRBJ2-3; the D gene is possibly TRBD2 (5 bases). Trimming pared 1 base from V and 1 base from J, leaving 15 bases between. Germline lookup yields CDR1 MNHEY and CDR2 SVGEGT. The CDR3 spans 17 residues.

Ten or more counts support this clonotype. V and J are TRBV5-6 and TRBJ2-7; D not certain. The CDR3 runs 13 residues. Deletions cut 5 bases from V and 1 base from J, with 10 bases between. CDR1 SGHDT and CDR2 YYEEEE come from the germline V gene. As DNA, the CDR3 is TGTGCCAGCAGAAAACAAGGTTCCTACGAGCAGTACTTC. Translating it yields CASRKQGSYEQYF.

This clonotype was seen ten or more times. The rearrangement joins TRBV7-2 to TRBJ2-3, with D maybe TRBD1 (6 bases). CDR3 size: 15 residues. The germline V gene encodes CDR1 SGHTA and CDR2 FQGNSA. V shed 3 bases and J shed 6 bases, with 16 bases lying between them. This CDR3 is CASSFSTTGRDTQYF. CDR3 DNA: TGTGCCAGCAGCTTCTCGACGACAGGCCGGGATACGCAGTATTTT.

About this clonotype itself: It may be a read error: a sequence one base away is much more abundant. J is TRBJ1-1 and V is TRBV2; D is perhaps TRBD1 (6 bases). CDR3 length: 15 residues. Trimming took off 4 bases at V and 1 base at J, with 13 bases between the two ends. The germline gives CDR1 SNHLY, CDR2 FYNNEI. The CDR3 sequence is CASSGVVGANTEAFF. In DNA, the CDR3 is TGTGCCAGCAGTGGGGTGGTGGGGGCGAACACTGAAGCTTTCTTT.

V gene TRBV15 combines with J gene TRBJ1-6, with D perhaps TRBD1 (6 bases). The germline V and J ends were trimmed by 3 bases and 6 bases, with 12 bases remaining between them. Germline V CDR1 and CDR2: LNHNV, YYDKDF (reference sequence). The CDR3 is 15 amino acids. The CDR3 DNA is TGTGCCACCAGCAGGGTACAGGGCACTAATTCACCCCTCCACTTT. Its translation: CATSRVQGTNSPLHF.

The rearrangement uses TRBV20-1 and TRBJ2-1, with TRBD2 matching over 11 bases. The CDR3 extends over 15 amino acids. V lost 2 bases to trimming and J lost 4 bases; unmatched junction nucleotides: 4. The germline V gene encodes CDR1 DFQATT and CDR2 SNEGSKA (reference sequence). CDR3 in amino acids: CSARLAGGRYNEQFF. CDR3 bases: TGCAGTGCTAGACTAGCGGGGGGCAGATACAATGAGCAGTTCTTC.

This chain links TRBV7-9 with TRBJ1-2; 7 bases fit TRBD1. Germline-derived CDR1 and CDR2 are SEHNR and FQNEAQ (reference sequence). The CDR3 is 13 residues long. J lost 4 bases, V lost 5 bases, and 4 bases had no gene match. This CDR3 reads CASSPGTAYGYTF. For the CDR3, the DNA is TGTGCCAGCAGCCCCGGGACAGCCTATGGCTACACCTTC.

This chain's CDR3 is CASSGAPGSGEQYF. CDR3 sequence (DNA): TGTGCCAGCAGTGGAGCGCCGGGGTCGGGCGAGCAGTACTTC. The gene calls are TRBV6-1 and TRBJ2-7; tentatively, D is TRBD2 (5 bases). The V gene's germline CDR1 is MNHNS and CDR2 SASEGT. V dropped 4 bases and J dropped 6 bases, with 16 bases sitting between them. The CDR3 has 14 residues.

The chain joins TRBV15 to TRBJ1-2, with D unresolved. The ends were cut back, 0 bases at V and 8 bases at J, with 7 bases in the middle. The CDR3 extends over 12 amino acids. Germline V lookup: CDR1 LNHNV, CDR2 YYDKDF (reference sequence). CDR3 coding DNA: TGTGCCACCAGCAGAGATGGTGGGGGCTACACCTTC. This sequence encodes CATSRDGGGYTF.

This clonotype was observed a few times. The V and J genes are TRBV2 and TRBJ2-3; 14 positions agree with TRBD2. Germline V gene sequence: CDR1 SNHLY, CDR2 FYNNEI. This CDR3 comprises 19 residues. With 2 bases clipped from V and 3 bases from J, the junction kept 10 bases outside the gene matches. CDR3 sequence (DNA): TGTGCCAGCAGTGAACTGATGGGACTAGCGGGGGTTTTTACAGATACGCAGTATTTT. Translating gives CASSELMGLAGVFTDTQYF. The variable domain in full, completed from reference TRBV2 and TRBJ2-3, reads EPEVTQTPSHQVTQMGQEVILRCVPISNHLYFYWYRQILGQKVEFLVSFYNNEISEKSEIFDDQFSVERPDGSNFTLKIRSTKLEDSAMYFCASSELMGLAGVFTDTQYFGPGTRLTVL.

This clonotype was found a few times. The chain carries TRBV19 and TRBJ2-1; no firm D call. Germline V gene sequence: CDR1 LNHDA, CDR2 SQIVND (reference sequence). This CDR3 spans 14 amino acids. Between the trimmed V and J ends, which lost 0 bases and 6 bases, there was a span of 9 bases. CDR3 nucleotides: TGTGCCAGTAGTATAGACCCTATTAGCAATGAGCAGTTCTTC. Its translation: CASSIDPISNEQFF.

About this clonotype itself: A read error may be the cause here, since a much bigger clone is one base away. No conserved phenylalanine or tryptophan is present at the end of the CDR3, so a read error is the likely explanation. The chain combines TRBV6-5 with TRBJ1-1; tentative D call: TRBD1 (5 bases). The CDR3 sequence is 14 residues long. V was clipped by 4 bases and J by 5 bases, with 14 bases between them. The germline V gene has CDR1 MNHEY and CDR2 SVGAGI. In nucleotides, the CDR3 is TGTGCCAGCAGTTTGGGACGGCGGGGGACTGAAGCTTTCCTT. Encoded protein: CASSLGRRGTEAFL.

This chain connects TRBV29-1 to TRBJ2-7; D gene uncertain. V was pared by 7 bases and J by 3 bases, with 10 bases between. The CDR3 spans 11 residues. Per germline, CDR1 SQVTM and CDR2 ANQGSEA. In nucleotides, the CDR3 is TGCAGCGCCAGTAATTTCTACGAGCAGTACTTC. This sequence encodes CSASNFYEQYF.

Notes on this clonotype: One end of the junction fails to match germline, which may point to a read error. This chain joins TRBV9 and TRBJ2-2, with D perhaps given as TRBD1 or TRBD2 (5 bases each). This CDR3 spans 16 amino acids. Germline V CDR1 and CDR2: SGDLS, YYNGEE. As DNA, the CDR3 is TGTGCCAGCAGCGGGACACAGATGACGGACACCGGGGAGTTGTTTTTT. Amino acids: CASSGTQMTDTGELFF. The variable domain in full, with the rest retrieved from reference TRBV9 and TRBJ2-2, is DSGVTQTPKHLITATGQRVTLRCSPRSGDLSVYWYQQSLDQGLQFLIQYYNGEERAKGNILERFSAQQFPDLHSELNLSSLELGDSALYFCASSGTQMTDTGELFFGEGSRLTVL.

The chain combines TRBV10-3 with TRBJ1-2; 7 positions match TRBD1. The ends lost 3 bases at V and 7 bases at J; junction bases unmatched: 5. The CDR3 sequence is 13 residues long. The germline CDR1 and CDR2 sequences are ENHRY and SYGVKD. In DNA form, the CDR3 reads TGTGCCATCAGTGAAGGTCAGGGGGTTGGCTACACCTTC. It specifies CAISEGQGVGYTF.

This clonotype was recorded at least ten times. V and J are TRBV4-3 and TRBJ1-2; 8 nucleotides line up with TRBD1. V lost 0 bases to trimming and J lost 6 bases; unmatched junction nucleotides: 12. The germline V gene encodes CDR1 LGHNA and CDR2 YSLEER. This CDR3 has 17 residues. CDR3 sequence: CASSQDLGRGQIDGYTF. The DNA of the CDR3 is TGCGCCAGCAGCCAAGACCTGGGCAGGGGGCAAATTGATGGCTACACCTTC.

This clonotype was seen at least ten times. This chain connects TRBV4-1 to TRBJ2-7; D is ambiguous. This CDR3 has 15 amino acids. CDR1 is MGHRA and CDR2 is YSYEKL in the germline V gene. V was cut by 0 bases and J by 2 bases, with 11 bases left in between. CDR3 in DNA: TGCGCCAGCAGCCAAGAACCACAGAATGCCTACGAGCAGTACTTC. Amino acids: CASSQEPQNAYEQYF.

This clonotype was recorded many times. This rearrangement joins TRBV3-1 to TRBJ1-5, with D uncertain. Germline V gene sequence: CDR1 LGHDT, CDR2 YNNKEL (reference sequence). The CDR3 is made up of 16 amino acids. Between the trimmed V and J ends, which lost 4 bases and 2 bases, there was a span of 15 bases. CDR3 in DNA: TGTGCCAGCAGCCTTAGCACAACGGGAGGCAATCAGCCCCAGCATTTT. This translates into CASSLSTTGGNQPQHF.

This clonotype has more than one count but fewer than ten. The chain combines TRBV20-1 with TRBJ2-7; no clear D gene. With 3 bases removed from V and 2 bases from J, the gap between germline ends came to 14 bases. Germline V gene sequence: CDR1 DFQATT, CDR2 SNEGSKA (reference sequence). The CDR3 runs to 14 residues. CDR3 in amino acids: CSASEVLLPYEQYF. Here the CDR3 DNA reads TGCAGTGCTAGTGAGGTTCTTCTGCCCTACGAGCAGTACTTC.

This clonotype was counted ten times or more. V usage is TRBV5-1 and J usage is TRBJ1-1; tentative D call: TRBD1 (6 bases). Trimming left V 1 base short and J 1 base short, with 8 bases between. Germline-derived CDR1 and CDR2 are SGHRS and YFSETQ. The CDR3 is 14 residues long. The CDR3 is CASSLRGTNTEAFF. CDR3 sequence (DNA): TGCGCCAGCAGCTTGAGGGGGACGAACACTGAAGCTTTCTTT.

This clonotype was counted only a few times. Written as DNA, the CDR3 is TGTGCCAGCAGTGACTGGCAACAGGGGGCCCCTGAAGCTTTCTTT. Residues: CASSDWQQGAPEAFF. V and J are TRBV25-1 and TRBJ1-1; 9 nucleotides match TRBD1. Germline-derived CDR1 and CDR2 are MGHDK and SYGVNS. The CDR3 totals 15 residues. V lost 3 bases, J lost 6 bases, and 8 bases stayed unmatched.

This clonotype was counted many times. The chain joins TRBV6-1 to TRBJ1-2; 9 nucleotides agree with TRBD1. The CDR3 sequence is 15 residues long. Germline loops: CDR1 MNHNS, CDR2 SASEGT. Trimming removed 4 bases from V and 7 bases from J; junction bases left unmatched: 10. In DNA form, the CDR3 reads TGTGCCAGCAGTGGACTACAGGGGGCGTTGGGTGGCTACACCTTC. Protein sequence: CASSGLQGALGGYTF.

Remarks on this clonotype: A junction boundary mismatches the germline segment, possibly from a read error. The chain has TRBV5-1 and TRBJ2-5; TRBD1 matches 8 bases. The CDR3 length is 16 residues. Germline CDR1 is SGHRS and CDR2 is YFSETQ. CDR3 in DNA: TGTGCCAGCAGTTTAAGAGGGACAGGTCCGCAAGAGACCCAGTACTTC. Translated, it gives CASSLRGTGPQETQYF.

For the CDR3, the DNA is TGTGCCATCTATGGACTCCGGGACGAGCAGTACGTC. Translation: CAIYGLRDEQYV. The chain is built from TRBV11-2 and TRBJ2-7; tentative D call: TRBD2 (5 bases). This CDR3 spans 12 amino acids. Germline V gene lookup returns CDR1 SGHAT and CDR2 FQNNGV. The V and J ends lost 10 bases and 5 bases respectively, with 15 bases between them.